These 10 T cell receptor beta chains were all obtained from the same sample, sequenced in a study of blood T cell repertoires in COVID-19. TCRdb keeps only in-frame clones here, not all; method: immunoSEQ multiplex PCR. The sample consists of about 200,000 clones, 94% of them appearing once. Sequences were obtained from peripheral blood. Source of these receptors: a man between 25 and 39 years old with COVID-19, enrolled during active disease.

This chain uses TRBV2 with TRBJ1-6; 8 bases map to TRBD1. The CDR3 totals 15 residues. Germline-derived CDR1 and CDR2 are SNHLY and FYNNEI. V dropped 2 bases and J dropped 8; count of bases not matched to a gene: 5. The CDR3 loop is CASSELGQGDSPLHF. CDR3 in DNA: TGTGCCAGCAGTGAACTTGGACAGGGTGATTCACCCCTCCACTTT.

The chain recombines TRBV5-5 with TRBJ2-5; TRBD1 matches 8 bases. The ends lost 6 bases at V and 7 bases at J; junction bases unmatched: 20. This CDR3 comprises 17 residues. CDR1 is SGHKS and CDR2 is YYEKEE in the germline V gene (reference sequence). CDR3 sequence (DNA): TGTGCCAGCACCAATCCTTTGAAGGAAGGGACAGGAGCGACCCAGTACTTC. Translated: CASTNPLKEGTGATQYF.

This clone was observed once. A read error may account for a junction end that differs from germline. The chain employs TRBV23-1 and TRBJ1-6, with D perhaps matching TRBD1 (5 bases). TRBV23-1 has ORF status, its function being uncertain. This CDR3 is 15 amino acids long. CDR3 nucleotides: TGCGCCAGCAGCCAATACGGGGGGGGTAATTCACCCCTCCACTTT. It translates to CASSQYGGGNSPLHF.

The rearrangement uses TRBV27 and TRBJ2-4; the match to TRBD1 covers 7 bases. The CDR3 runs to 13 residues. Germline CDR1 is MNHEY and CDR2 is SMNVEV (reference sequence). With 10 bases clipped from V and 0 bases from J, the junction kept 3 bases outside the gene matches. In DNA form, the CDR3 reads TGTGCCACTAGGGGGCTAGCCAAAAACATTCAGTACTTC. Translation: CATRGLAKNIQYF.

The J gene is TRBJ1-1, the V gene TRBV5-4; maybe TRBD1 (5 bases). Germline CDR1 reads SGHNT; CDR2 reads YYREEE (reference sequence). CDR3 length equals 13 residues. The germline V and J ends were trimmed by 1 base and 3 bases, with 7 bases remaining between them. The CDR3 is CASSLWGDTEAFF. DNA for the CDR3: TGTGCCAGCAGCTTGTGGGGGGACACTGAAGCTTTCTTT. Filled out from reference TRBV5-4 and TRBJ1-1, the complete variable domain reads ETGVTQSPTHLIKTRGQQVTLRCSSQSGHNTVSWYQQALGQGPQFIFQYYREEENGRGNFPPRFSGLQFPNYSSELNVNALELDDSALYLCASSLWGDTEAFFGQGTRLTVV.

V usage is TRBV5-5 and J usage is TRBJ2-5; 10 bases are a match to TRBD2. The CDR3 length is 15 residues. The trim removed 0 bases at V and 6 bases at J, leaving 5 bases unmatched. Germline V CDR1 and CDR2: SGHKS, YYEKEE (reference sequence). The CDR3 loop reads CASSLDPSGGKTQYF. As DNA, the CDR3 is TGTGCCAGCAGCTTGGATCCTAGCGGGGGCAAGACCCAGTACTTC.

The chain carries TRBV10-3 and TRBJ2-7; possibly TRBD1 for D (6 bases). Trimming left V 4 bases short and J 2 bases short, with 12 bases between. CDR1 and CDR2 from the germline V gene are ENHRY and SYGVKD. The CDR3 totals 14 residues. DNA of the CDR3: TGTGCCATCAGTGGGTCAGGGGAAGCCTACGAGCAGTACTTC. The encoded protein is CAISGSGEAYEQYF.

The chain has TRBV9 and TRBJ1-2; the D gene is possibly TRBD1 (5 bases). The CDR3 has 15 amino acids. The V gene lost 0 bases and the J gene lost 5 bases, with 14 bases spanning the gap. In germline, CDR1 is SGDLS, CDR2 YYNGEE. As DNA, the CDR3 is TGTGCCAGCAGCGTAGCTACTGACAGTTTATATGGCTACACCTTC. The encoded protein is CASSVATDSLYGYTF.

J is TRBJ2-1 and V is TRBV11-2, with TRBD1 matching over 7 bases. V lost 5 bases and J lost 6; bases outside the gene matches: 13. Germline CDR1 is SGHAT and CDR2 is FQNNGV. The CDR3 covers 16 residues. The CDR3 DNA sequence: TGTGCCAGCAGCCCACGGGACAGAGTACAAGGCAATGAGCAGTTCTTC. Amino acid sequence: CASSPRDRVQGNEQFF.

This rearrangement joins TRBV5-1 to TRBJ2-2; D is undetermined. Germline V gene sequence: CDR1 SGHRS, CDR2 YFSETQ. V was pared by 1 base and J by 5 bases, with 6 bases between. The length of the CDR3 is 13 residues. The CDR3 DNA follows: TGCGCCAGCAGCTTGTCCGAGACCGGGGAGCTGTTTTTT. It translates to CASSLSETGELFF.